The rows below give T cell receptor beta chains drawn from one sample of a study of OX40 agonist ivuxolimab in advanced cancers. The assay was immunoSEQ multiplex PCR, and TCRdb's table has in-frame clones only and misses some. The sample contains around 94,000 clones, roughly 84% of which appear only once. This material consisted of CD4+ or CD8+ T cells sorted from blood, taken in a trial of the OX40 agonist ivuxolimab. Receptors were obtained from an adult with an advanced solid tumor such as melanoma, head and neck, liver or kidney cancer. Both conserved end residues are part of each CDR3. A D gene is named only where the DNA matches it firmly. Clone size is given for some rows only: seen once, a few or many times, or a class if the clone is expanded.

clone size,V gene,CDR3 length,D gene,J gene,CDR3 protein,CDR3 DNA
-,TRBV18,14,TRBD1,TRBJ1-5,CASSPQTGDQPQHF,TGTGCCAGCTCACCCCAAACAGGGGACCAGCCCCAGCATTTT
few,TRBV10-3,14,-,TRBJ1-1,CAISSSVMNTEAFF,TGTGCCATCAGTTCTTCGGTAATGAACACTGAAGCTTTCTTT
-,TRBV7-3,14,TRBD2,TRBJ2-1,CASSSGLAWNEQFF,TGTGCCAGCAGCTCCGGACTAGCGTGGAATGAGCAGTTCTTC
-,TRBV11-2,17,TRBD1,TRBJ1-6,CASSLAPPDRMNSPLHF,TGTGCCAGCAGCTTAGCCCCACCGGACAGGATGAATTCACCCCTCCACTTT
-,TRBV7-6,14,-,TRBJ2-7,CASSLGTQTYEQYF,TGTGCCAGCAGCTTGGGGACTCAAACCTACGAGCAGTACTTC
-,TRBV6-5,15,TRBD1,TRBJ2-7,CASRYSTGGAGEQYF,TGTGCCAGCAGGTATTCAACAGGGGGCGCGGGGGAGCAGTACTTC
-,TRBV6-1,12,-,TRBJ2-7,CASIGQTYEQYF,TGTGCCAGTATAGGGCAGACCTACGAGCAGTACTTC
few,TRBV19,12,-,TRBJ1-5,CASSPWNQPQHF,TGTGCCAGTAGTCCATGGAATCAGCCCCAGCATTTT
few,TRBV4-1,17,-,TRBJ1-2,CASSQLDMGLTIGGYTF,TGCGCCAGCAGCCAACTAGATATGGGGTTAACTATAGGAGGCTACACCTTC
once,TRBV2,15,TRBD2,TRBJ2-2,CASIGVAGTTGELFF,TGTGCCAGCATTGGGGTAGCGGGGACCACCGGGGAGCTGTTTTTT
-,TRBV18,14,TRBD1,TRBJ1-5,CASSPTGGNQPQHF,TGTGCCAGCTCACCAACAGGGGGGAATCAGCCCCAGCATTTT
-,TRBV5-1,18,TRBD2,TRBJ2-3,CASSSTGTSGVRTDTQYF,TGCGCCAGCAGCTCCACCGGGACTAGCGGGGTTCGCACAGATACGCAGTATTTT
-,TRBV19,14,-,TRBJ1-1,CASSPFEGSTEAFF,TGTGCCAGTAGTCCCTTTGAGGGCAGCACTGAAGCTTTCTTT
-,TRBV7-2,15,TRBD1,TRBJ1-3,CASRTNRGLGNTIYF,TGTGCCAGCAGGACCAACAGGGGGCTTGGAAACACCATATATTTT
-,TRBV5-4,14,-,TRBJ1-4,CASRLRAKGEKLFF,TGTGCCAGCAGATTGAGAGCTAAAGGGGAAAAACTGTTTTTT
-,TRBV4-1,15,-,TRBJ1-1,CASSQEPSVNTEAFF,TGCGCCAGCAGCCAAGAACCCTCGGTGAACACTGAAGCTTTCTTT
-,TRBV6-6,15,TRBD2,TRBJ2-7,CASSPAGSSSYEQYF,TGTGCCAGCAGTCCAGCGGGGAGCAGCTCCTACGAGCAGTACTTC
-,TRBV5-7,15,-,TRBJ1-2,CASSLTGKEVGGYTF,TGTGCCAGCAGCTTGACAGGGAAGGAGGTTGGTGGCTACACCTTC
-,TRBV5-4,15,-,TRBJ2-3,CASSGGGSDTDTQYF,TGTGCCAGCAGCGGGGGTGGGTCGGACACAGATACGCAGTATTTT
few,TRBV7-3,15,TRBD2,TRBJ2-7,CASSSSGGVTYEQYF,TGTGCCAGCAGCTCTAGCGGGGGGGTTACCTACGAGCAGTACTTC
-,TRBV7-9,16,-,TRBJ1-4,CAIPSARAATNEKLFF,TGTGCCATCCCATCCGCGAGGGCTGCAACTAATGAAAAACTGTTTTTT
-,TRBV7-8,16,TRBD1,TRBJ1-4,CASSPSLKQGAEKLFF,TGTGCCAGCAGCCCCAGCCTTAAACAGGGGGCGGAAAAACTGTTTTTT
-,TRBV11-1,12,TRBD1,TRBJ1-1,CASRTRGAEAFF,TGTGCCAGCCGAACCAGGGGGGCTGAAGCTTTCTTT
-,TRBV5-1,15,TRBD1,TRBJ2-2,CASSSPGGGTGELFF,TGCGCCAGCAGCTCCCCAGGGGGTGGCACCGGGGAGCTGTTTTTT
-,TRBV27,19,-,TRBJ1-6,CASSTGAGPSSSYNSPLHF,TGTGCCAGCAGTACGGGGGCGGGACCGTCGAGCTCCTATAATTCACCCCTCCACTTT
-,TRBV19,13,-,TRBJ2-1,CASSIGRDWEQFF,TGTGCCAGTAGTATAGGTAGGGACTGGGAGCAGTTCTTC
-,TRBV5-6,14,-,TRBJ2-7,CASSLVRTPWEQYF,TGTGCCAGCAGCTTGGTTAGGACACCCTGGGAGCAGTACTTC
-,TRBV19,13,-,TRBJ1-1,CASRWEPRTEAFF,TGTGCCAGTAGATGGGAGCCCCGGACTGAAGCTTTCTTT
-,TRBV7-8,13,-,TRBJ2-3,CASSEPFTDTQYF,TGTGCCAGCAGCGAACCCTTCACAGATACGCAGTATTTT
-,TRBV5-4,16,TRBD2,TRBJ2-3,CASSLAGGISTDTQYF,TGTGCCAGCAGCTTGGCCGGGGGGATTAGCACAGATACGCAGTATTTT
-,TRBV5-4,12,-,TRBJ1-3,CASSLGTNTIYF,TGTGCCAGCAGCTTGGGGACCAACACCATATATTTT
-,TRBV13,16,-,TRBJ1-4,CASSLLSNGLNEKLFF,TGTGCCAGCAGCTTACTATCTAACGGATTAAATGAAAAACTGTTTTTT
-,TRBV10-3,17,TRBD2,TRBJ2-3,CAIAGGGSGGAVNTQYF,TGTGCCATCGCCGGGGGAGGTAGCGGGGGGGCCGTAAATACGCAGTATTTT
-,TRBV27,13,-,TRBJ1-1,CASSRTLGFLAFF,TGTGCCAGCAGCCGGACCTTGGGGTTCTTGGCTTTCTTT
-,TRBV20-1,11,-,TRBJ2-5,CSARVRGTQYF,TGCAGTGCTAGAGTCCGAGGGACCCAGTACTTC
-,TRBV7-6,15,-,TRBJ2-1,CASSPRGGAYNEQFF,TGTGCCAGCAGCCCGAGGGGGGGGGCCTACAATGAGCAGTTCTTC
-,TRBV30,14,-,TRBJ1-3,CAWSIWNSGNTIYF,TGTGCCTGGAGTATCTGGAACTCTGGAAACACCATATATTTT
-,TRBV29-1,13,-,TRBJ2-7,CSARGLGSYEQYF,TGCAGCGCCCGGGGACTTGGGTCCTACGAGCAGTACTTC
-,TRBV6-5,15,TRBD1,TRBJ1-1,CASSYYRDRGSEAFF,TGTGCCAGCAGTTATTACCGGGACAGGGGGAGTGAAGCTTTCTTT
-,TRBV19,15,TRBD2,TRBJ2-3,CASSIVAGGRDTQYF,TGTGCCAGTAGTATAGTAGCGGGGGGGCGAGATACGCAGTATTTT
-,TRBV9,20,TRBD2,TRBJ2-6,CASSSGLAGGPLRRANVLTF,TGTGCCAGCAGCTCGGGACTAGCGGGGGGCCCGCTGAGGAGGGCCAACGTCCTGACTTTC
-,TRBV7-9,15,-,TRBJ2-7,CASSLEGTLGYEQYF,TGTGCCAGCAGCTTGGAGGGCACCCTCGGCTACGAGCAGTACTTC
-,TRBV7-9,16,TRBD1,TRBJ1-5,CASSLVKGAGNQPQHF,TGTGCCAGCAGCTTAGTAAAGGGGGCAGGCAATCAGCCCCAGCATTTT
-,TRBV4-2,13,-,TRBJ2-3,CASSQGFQGQQYF,TGTGCCAGCAGCCAAGGGTTCCAGGGACAGCAGTATTTT
-,TRBV10-3,15,-,TRBJ1-3,CAITEGPSSGNTIYF,TGTGCCATCACGGAGGGCCCTTCCTCTGGAAACACCATATATTTT
-,TRBV9,15,-,TRBJ2-3,CASSGPPSSTDTQYF,TGTGCCAGCAGCGGTCCCCCATCTAGCACAGATACGCAGTATTTT
-,TRBV27,18,-,TRBJ1-6,CASSSHRGIGSYNSPLHF,TGTGCCAGCAGTTCCCATCGGGGGATTGGTTCCTATAATTCACCCCTCCACTTT
-,TRBV6-1,15,TRBD1,TRBJ2-1,CASSDPGQGTNEQFF,TGTGCCAGCAGTGACCCCGGACAGGGGACCAATGAGCAGTTCTTC
-,TRBV7-2,14,-,TRBJ2-7,CASRQSRDSYEQYF,TGTGCCAGCAGACAGAGTAGGGACTCCTACGAGCAGTACTTC
-,TRBV9,14,TRBD1,TRBJ2-1,CASSRTGGGDGQFF,TGTGCCAGCAGCCGGACAGGGGGCGGGGATGGGCAGTTCTTC
-,TRBV30,15,TRBD2,TRBJ2-3,CAWSVPSGVADTQYF,TGTGCCTGGAGTGTCCCTAGCGGGGTAGCAGATACGCAGTATTTT
-,TRBV6-5,14,-,TRBJ2-7,CASSPEGTYYEQYF,TGTGCCAGCAGCCCAGAGGGAACCTACTACGAGCAGTACTTC
few,TRBV18,14,TRBD2,TRBJ2-1,CASSPRSGGNEQFF,TGTGCCAGCTCACCACGCTCGGGGGGCAATGAGCAGTTCTTC
once,TRBV6-5,12,-,TRBJ1-2,CASSPGDYGYTF,TGTGCCAGCAGCCCGGGGGACTATGGCTACACCTTC